This TCR beta chain is from a study of T cells in Graves' hyperthyroidism and ophthalmopathy. The CDR3 has 14 residues. From germline, CDR1 is LNHDA and CDR2 SQIVND (reference sequence). V was trimmed by 3 bases and J by 2 bases, leaving 11 bases between them. Ophthalmopathy in the patients scored at least 3 on Clinical Activity Score and at least 4 on NOSPECS grade, lasting under 3 months. As concerns this clonotype: Antigen specificity is unknown.

Overall study findings and caveats: Median prediction lead before ophthalmopathy onset was 6.5 months with the model.

RNA transcripts provided the source from which TCR beta CDR3 regions were amplified. TCR CDR3 underwent first-round RT-PCR with the HTBI primer set. One entry per CDR3 protein, called by TCRdb with MiXCR from the multiplex PCR reads. The sample has a few hundred thousand distinct CDR3 sequences, approximately 15% seen once; the top ten hold less than 3.5%. The chain couples TRBV19 to TRBJ2-7; tentative D call: TRBD2 (6 bases). Material for sequencing was blood. The sequence derives from a woman between 40 and 50 years old with Graves' ophthalmopathy. The CDR3 DNA is TGTGCCAGTAGTATCTCGGGGGTCGCCTACGAGCAGTACTTC. It specifies CASSISGVAYEQYF. The entire variable domain, with the rest obtained from reference TRBV19 and TRBJ2-7, is as follows: DGGITQSPKYLFRKEGQNVTLSCEQNLNHDAMYWYRQDPGQGLRLIYYSQIVNDFQKGDIAEGYSVSREKKESFPLTVTSAQKNPTAFYLCASSISGVAYEQYFGPGTRLTVT.